The 12 T cell receptor beta chains below come from one sample, sequenced in a study of blood T cell repertoires in COVID-19. Libraries were prepared by immunoSEQ multiplex PCR; TCRdb keeps only in-frame clonotypes and omits some of them. This table has around 300,000 clones, about nine tenths appearing once. Sequencing was performed on peripheral blood. The receptors originated from a man between 45 and 60 years old with acute or convalescent COVID-19.

CDR3 sequence: CASLRPGQNTEAFF. In DNA form, the CDR3 reads TGTGCCAGCCTAAGACCGGGACAGAACACTGAAGCTTTCTTT. This rearrangement joins TRBV2 to TRBJ1-1; tentatively, D is TRBD1 (6 bases). Trimming removed 8 bases at V and 1 base at J, with 14 bases between. CDR3 size: 14 residues. CDR1 and CDR2 (germline): SNHLY, FYNNEI.

CDR3 coding DNA: TGTGCCAGCAGCGTAGACCCCCGGGGAGGGGAAGACTATGGCTACACCTTC. Amino acids: CASSVDPRGGEDYGYTF. The chain combines TRBV9 with TRBJ1-2, with D tentatively TRBD1 (5 bases). Per the germline V gene, CDR1 is SGDLS and CDR2 is YYNGEE. V was shortened by 0 bases and J by 3 bases, with 18 bases between the two germline ends. This CDR3 is built from 17 residues. Full variable domain (remainder filled in from reference TRBV9 and TRBJ1-2): DSGVTQTPKHLITATGQRVTLRCSPRSGDLSVYWYQQSLDQGLQFLIQYYNGEERAKGNILERFSAQQFPDLHSELNLSSLELGDSALYFCASSVDPRGGEDYGYTFGSGTRLTVV.

J is TRBJ2-2 and V is TRBV5-1, with 8 bases that match TRBD1. Per germline, CDR1 SGHRS and CDR2 YFSETQ. The V segment lost 3 bases and the J segment 4 bases; nucleotides outside the gene matches: 11. The CDR3 consists of 17 residues. The CDR3 DNA is TGCGCCAGCAGCTCGGGGGCCCAGGGGGCAGGCACCGGGGAGCTGTTTTTT. This encodes CASSSGAQGAGTGELFF.

The chain joins TRBV6-5 to TRBJ1-2; D not certain. V lost 9 bases to trimming and J lost 4 bases, with 15 bases between them. The germline gives CDR1 MNHEY, CDR2 SVGAGI. The CDR3 loop spans 13 amino acids. The CDR3 region has the DNA TGTGCCAGTTGGGAGCATCAAGGCTATGGCTACACCTTC. Encoded protein: CASWEHQGYGYTF.

The rearrangement uses TRBV7-9 and TRBJ2-3; TRBD2 matches 9 bases. The V segment lost 5 bases and the J segment 2 bases; nucleotides outside the gene matches: 5. CDR1 SEHNR and CDR2 FQNEAQ come from the germline V gene (reference sequence). The CDR3 is made up of 15 amino acids. CDR3 DNA: TGTGCCAGCAGCCTTAGCGGGGGCATCACAGATACGCAGTATTTT. This codes for CASSLSGGITDTQYF.

This sequence joins TRBV3-1 (or the pseudogene TRBV3-2) and TRBJ1-2, with TRBD1 matching 10 bases. The CDR3 loop spans 14 amino acids. The ends lost 3 bases at V and 8 bases at J; junction bases unmatched: 6. CDR1 is LGHDT, CDR2 YNNKEL, per germline (reference sequence). DNA for the CDR3: TGTGCCAGCAGCCAGACCGGGACAGGGGAAGGCTACACCTTC. This codes for CASSQTGTGEGYTF.

The V and J genes are TRBV11-1 and TRBJ2-5, with D perhaps matching TRBD1 (6 bases). Germline CDR1 is SGHAT and CDR2 is FQDESV (reference sequence). This CDR3 is 16 amino acids long. Trimming took 5 bases from V and 5 from J, leaving 21 bases between them. The CDR3 sequence: CASSPGERSRRETQYF. In DNA form, the CDR3 reads TGTGCCAGCAGCCCAGGGGAGCGGTCCCGCCGGGAGACCCAGTACTTC.

This clone was observed a handful of times. V and J are TRBV7-2 and TRBJ1-1; D is possibly TRBD1 (5 bases). V lost 6 bases and J lost 0, with 20 bases in between. Germline-derived CDR1 and CDR2 are SGHTA and FQGNSA. The CDR3 length is 17 residues. The CDR3: CASSRGGMRIMNTEAFF. In DNA form, the CDR3 reads TGTGCCAGCAGTCGCGGGGGTATGAGGATCATGAACACTGAAGCTTTCTTT.

The chain recombines TRBV19 with TRBJ2-5; 8 bases map to TRBD2. The CDR3 loop spans 14 amino acids. The germline gives CDR1 LNHDA, CDR2 SQIVND (reference sequence). Trimming removed 6 bases from V and 5 bases from J; junction bases left unmatched: 8. For the CDR3, the DNA is TGTGCCAGTAGAGACGGGGGGGCCGAGGAGACCCAGTACTTC. Protein: CASRDGGAEETQYF.

The V gene is TRBV3-1 (or the pseudogene TRBV3-2), the J gene TRBJ1-1, with D unclear. CDR1 is LGHDT and CDR2 is YNNKEL in the germline V gene (reference sequence). V shed 5 bases and J shed 2 bases, with 12 bases lying between them. The CDR3 is made up of 14 amino acids. The CDR3 DNA sequence: TGTGCCAGCAGCTCGACTCACCTAAACACTGAAGCTTTCTTT. It yields the protein CASSSTHLNTEAFF.

The chain joins TRBV24-1 to TRBJ2-1, with 7 bases identical to TRBD2. Germline V gene data show CDR1 as KGHDR and CDR2 as SFDVKD. The trim removed 7 bases at V and 2 bases at J, leaving 7 bases unmatched. This CDR3 is built from 15 residues. For the CDR3, the DNA is TGTGCCACCAGCGCAGCGGGGAGCCCCTACAATGAGCAGTTCTTC. Protein: CATSAAGSPYNEQFF.

The chain is built from TRBV2 and TRBJ2-2; 9 positions match TRBD1. The CDR3 extends over 14 amino acids. V shed 6 bases, J shed 4 bases, and the junction held 3 bases outside the gene matches. Germline CDR1 is SNHLY and CDR2 is FYNNEI. The DNA for the CDR3 is TGTGCCAGCAGGGGGGACAGGGTCACCGGGGAGCTGTTTTTT. Translation gives CASRGDRVTGELFF.